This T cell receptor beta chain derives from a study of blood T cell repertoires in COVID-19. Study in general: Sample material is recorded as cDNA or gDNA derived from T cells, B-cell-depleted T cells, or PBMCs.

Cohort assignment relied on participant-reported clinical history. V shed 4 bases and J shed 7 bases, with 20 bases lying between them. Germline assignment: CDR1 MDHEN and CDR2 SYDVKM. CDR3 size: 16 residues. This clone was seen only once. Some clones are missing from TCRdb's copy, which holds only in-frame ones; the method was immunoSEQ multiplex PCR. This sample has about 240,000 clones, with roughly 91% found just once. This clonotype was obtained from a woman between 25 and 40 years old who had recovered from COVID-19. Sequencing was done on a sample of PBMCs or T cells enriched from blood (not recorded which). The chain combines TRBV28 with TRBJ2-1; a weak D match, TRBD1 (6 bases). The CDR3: CASSSRFQGLGNEQFF. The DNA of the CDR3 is TGTGCCAGCAGTTCGAGATTTCAGGGGTTGGGAAATGAGCAGTTCTTC.